This passage covers 9 T cell receptor beta chains from one sample sequenced in a study of T cell responses to AZD1222 COVID-19 vaccine. Assay: immunoSEQ multiplex PCR; the TCRdb copy retains only in-frame clones and omits some. The sample records approximately 80,000 clones, more than 80% being singletons. Sequences were derived from peripheral blood, sampled on day 0 of AZD1222 vaccination. The receptors originated from an adult in good health.

This clone was recorded once. This chain links TRBV6-6 with TRBJ2-7; 9 nucleotides line up with TRBD1. This CDR3 has 13 amino acids. Germline CDR1 and CDR2: MNHNY and SVGAGI (reference sequence). V shed 6 bases and J 3 bases; nucleotides not matched to a gene: 3. Written as DNA, the CDR3 is TGTGCCAGCAGAACGGGACAGGGCTACGAGCAGTACTTC. This codes for CASRTGQGYEQYF.

This sequence joins TRBV7-7 and TRBJ1-1, with D maybe TRBD1 (6 bases). Germline values: CDR1 SSHAT, CDR2 FNYEAQ (reference sequence). The CDR3 sequence is 13 residues long. V lost 5 bases and J 1 base, leaving 8 bases between the germline ends. CDR3 DNA sequence: TGTGCCAGCAGCGCGGGACAGAACACTGAAGCTTTCTTT. It encodes CASSAGQNTEAFF.

This chain joins TRBV29-1 and TRBJ1-2, with no clear D. The CDR3 is 10 residues long. Germline values: CDR1 SQVTM, CDR2 ANQGSEA. Between the trimmed V and J ends, which lost 6 bases and 8 bases, there was a span of 10 bases. The CDR3 region is CSVVTNGYTF. DNA of the CDR3: TGCAGCGTCGTGACAAACGGCTACACCTTC.

The V call is TRBV6-4, the J call TRBJ2-3, with TRBD2 identical over 14 bases. The CDR3 has 15 amino acids. Germline assignment: CDR1 MRHNA and CDR2 SNTAGT. V lost 4 bases to trimming and J lost 4 bases; unmatched junction nucleotides: 1. The CDR3 region is CASSGLAGGPDTQYF. CDR3 bases: TGTGCCAGCAGTGGACTAGCGGGAGGGCCAGATACGCAGTATTTT.

The chain couples TRBV6-5 to TRBJ2-2; perhaps TRBD1 as D (6 bases). Germline loops: CDR1 MNHEY, CDR2 SVGAGI. V lost 6 bases to trimming and J lost 5 bases, with 10 bases between them. The CDR3 is 13 residues long. In DNA, the CDR3 is TGTGCCAGCAGCAGGGGAGAAACCGGGGAGCTGTTTTTT. Amino acid sequence: CASSRGETGELFF.

The chain recombines TRBV4-3 with TRBJ2-7; no definite D call. The germline CDR1 and CDR2 sequences are LGHNA and YSLEER. Trimming shortened V by 3 bases and J by 0 bases, and 12 bases separated the two germline ends. The CDR3 sequence is 15 residues long. The CDR3 reads CASSHQDLGSYEQYF. The CDR3 bases are TGCGCCAGCAGCCATCAGGATCTTGGCTCCTACGAGCAGTACTTC.

This chain links TRBV4-3 with TRBJ2-3; no definite D call. Trimming took 0 bases from V and 7 from J, leaving 5 bases between them. This CDR3 comprises 12 residues. Germline-derived CDR1 and CDR2 are LGHNA and YSLEER. The CDR3 sequence: CASSQDSNTQYF. The CDR3 nucleotides are TGCGCCAGCAGCCAAGACTCGAATACGCAGTATTTT.

The rearrangement links TRBV19 to TRBJ2-5; 7 bases agree with TRBD1. This CDR3 is 12 amino acids long. The germline V gene encodes CDR1 LNHDA and CDR2 SQIVND (reference sequence). The V segment lost 6 bases and the J segment 5 bases; nucleotides outside the gene matches: 3. The CDR3 DNA reads TGTGCCAGTAGCTACAGGGGCGAGACCCAGTACTTC. It translates to CASSYRGETQYF.

This clone was seen only a few times. This chain links TRBV7-9 with TRBJ2-5; a possible D gene is TRBD2 (5 bases). The CDR3 runs 11 residues. CDR1 is SEHNR, CDR2 FQNEAQ, per germline (reference sequence). V dropped 8 bases and J dropped 2 bases, with 6 bases sitting between them. Here the CDR3 DNA reads TGTGCCAGCGGAGGTCAAGAGACCCAGTACTTC. It encodes CASGGQETQYF. Full variable domain (rest looked up from reference TRBV7-9 and TRBJ2-5): DTGVSQNPRHKITKRGQNVTFRCDPISEHNRLYWYRQTLGQGPEFLTYFQNEAQLEKSRLLSDRFSAERPKGSFSTLEIQRTEQGDSAMYLCASGGQETQYFGPGTRLLVL.